This TCR beta chain is drawn from a study of OX40 agonist ivuxolimab in advanced cancers. Study-wide context: The eligibility criteria allowed prior anti-PD-1, anti-PD-L1 or anti-CTLA-4 therapy, and under 50% had some.

People who had autoimmune disease history or systemic immunosuppression were excluded. Findings and limits, study-wide: Clonal expansion by week 6 occurred in CD4+ and CD8+ blood T cells (at 0.1 to 3.0 mg/kg).

Libraries were prepared by immunoSEQ multiplex PCR; TCRdb keeps only in-frame clonotypes and omits some of them. Of 80,000 to 100,000 clones in the sample, 94% were seen once. In regard to this clone: The target antigen is unknown.

The sample here was CD4+ or CD8+ T cells sorted from blood, taken in a trial of the OX40 agonist ivuxolimab. This clonotype originated in an adult with an advanced solid tumor such as melanoma, head and neck, liver or kidney cancer.

The CDR3 loop reads CASSQATHPKAYEQYF. In nucleotides, the CDR3 is TGTGCCAGCAGCCAAGCAACGCACCCAAAAGCCTACGAGCAGTACTTC. The V and J genes are TRBV14 and TRBJ2-7, with no clear D. The germline V gene has CDR1 SGHDN and CDR2 FVKESK. V was clipped by 1 base and J by 2 bases, with 15 bases between them. This CDR3 is 16 amino acids long.